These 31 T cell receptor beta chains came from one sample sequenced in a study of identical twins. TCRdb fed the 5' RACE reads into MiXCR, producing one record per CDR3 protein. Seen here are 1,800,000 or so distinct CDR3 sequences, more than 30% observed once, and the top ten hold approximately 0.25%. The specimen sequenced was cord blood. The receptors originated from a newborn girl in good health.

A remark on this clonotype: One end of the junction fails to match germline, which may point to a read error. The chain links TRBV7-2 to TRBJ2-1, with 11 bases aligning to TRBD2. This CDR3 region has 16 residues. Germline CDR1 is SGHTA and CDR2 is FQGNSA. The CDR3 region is CASSSSGGLVMNGQFF. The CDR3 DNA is TGTGCCAGCAGCTCTAGCGGGGGGCTGGTTATGAATGGGCAGTTCTTC.

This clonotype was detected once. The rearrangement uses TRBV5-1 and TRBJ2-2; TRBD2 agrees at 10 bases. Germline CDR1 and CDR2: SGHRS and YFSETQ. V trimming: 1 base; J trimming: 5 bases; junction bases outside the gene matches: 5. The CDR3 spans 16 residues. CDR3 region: CASSLLEREGTGELFF. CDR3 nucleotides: TGCGCCAGCAGCTTGCTTGAGCGGGAGGGAACCGGGGAGCTGTTTTTT.

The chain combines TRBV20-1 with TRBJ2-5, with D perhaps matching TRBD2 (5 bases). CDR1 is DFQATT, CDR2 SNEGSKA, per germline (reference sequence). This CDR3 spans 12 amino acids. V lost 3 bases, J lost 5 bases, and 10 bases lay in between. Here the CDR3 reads CSASEGLETQYF. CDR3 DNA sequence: TGCAGTGCTAGCGAGGGCTTGGAGACCCAGTACTTC.

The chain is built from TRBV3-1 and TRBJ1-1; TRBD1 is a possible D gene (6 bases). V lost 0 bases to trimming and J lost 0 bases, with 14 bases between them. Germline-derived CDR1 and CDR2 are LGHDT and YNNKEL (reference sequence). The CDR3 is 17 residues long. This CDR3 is CASSQEDRLLMNTEAFF. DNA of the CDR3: TGTGCCAGCAGCCAAGAAGACAGGCTCCTGATGAACACTGAAGCTTTCTTT.

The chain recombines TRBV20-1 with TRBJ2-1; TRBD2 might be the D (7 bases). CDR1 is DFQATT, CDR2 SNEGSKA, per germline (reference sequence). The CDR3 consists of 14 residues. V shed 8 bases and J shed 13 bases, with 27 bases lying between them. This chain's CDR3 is CSRKRFRGAETQFF. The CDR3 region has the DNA TGCAGTCGCAAAAGGTTTCGGGGGGCAGAGACCCAGTTCTTC.

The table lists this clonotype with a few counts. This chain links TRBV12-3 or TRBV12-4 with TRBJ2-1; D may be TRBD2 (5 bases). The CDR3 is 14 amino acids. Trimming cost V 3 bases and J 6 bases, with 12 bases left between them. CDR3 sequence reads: CASSFPLASNEQFF. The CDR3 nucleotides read TGTGCCAGCAGTTTCCCGCTAGCCTCCAATGAGCAGTTCTTC.

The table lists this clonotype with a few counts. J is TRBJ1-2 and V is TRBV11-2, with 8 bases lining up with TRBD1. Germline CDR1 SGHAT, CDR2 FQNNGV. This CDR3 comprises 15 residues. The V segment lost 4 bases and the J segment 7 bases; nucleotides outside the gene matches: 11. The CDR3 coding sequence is TGTGCCAGCAGCTCCCTGAGACAGGGGAAGGGTGGCTACACCTTC. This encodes CASSSLRQGKGGYTF. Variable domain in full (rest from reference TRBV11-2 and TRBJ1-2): EAGVAQSPRYKIIEKRQSVAFWCNPISGHATLYWYQQILGQGPKLLIQFQNNGVVDDSQLPKDRFSAERLKGVDSTLKIQPAKLEDSAVYLCASSSLRQGKGGYTFGSGTRLTVV.

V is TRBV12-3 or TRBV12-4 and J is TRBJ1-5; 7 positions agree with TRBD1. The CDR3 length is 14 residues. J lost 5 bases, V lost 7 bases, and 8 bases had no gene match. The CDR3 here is CASTLGQPYQPQHF. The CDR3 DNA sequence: TGTGCCAGCACCCTGGGACAGCCCTATCAGCCCCAGCATTTT.

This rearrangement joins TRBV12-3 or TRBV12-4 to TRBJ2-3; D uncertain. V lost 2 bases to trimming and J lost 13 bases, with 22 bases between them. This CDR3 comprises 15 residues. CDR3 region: CASSLRRSSADAEYF. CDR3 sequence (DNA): TGTGCCAGCAGTTTACGGCGGAGCAGCGCAGATGCGGAGTATTTT.

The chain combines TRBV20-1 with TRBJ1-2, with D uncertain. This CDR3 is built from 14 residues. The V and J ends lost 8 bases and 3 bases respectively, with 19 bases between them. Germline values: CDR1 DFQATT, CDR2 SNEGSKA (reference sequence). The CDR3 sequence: CSPLPSGRHYGYTF. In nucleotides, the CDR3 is TGCAGTCCTCTTCCCTCTGGACGGCACTATGGCTACACCTTC.

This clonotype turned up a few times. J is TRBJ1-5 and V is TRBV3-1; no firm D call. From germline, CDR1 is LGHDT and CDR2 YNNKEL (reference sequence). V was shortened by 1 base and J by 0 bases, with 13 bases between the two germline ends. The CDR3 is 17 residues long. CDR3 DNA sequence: TGTGCCAGCAGCCAAGGTTTCGGTACAGTTAGCAATCAGCCCCAGCATTTT. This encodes CASSQGFGTVSNQPQHF.

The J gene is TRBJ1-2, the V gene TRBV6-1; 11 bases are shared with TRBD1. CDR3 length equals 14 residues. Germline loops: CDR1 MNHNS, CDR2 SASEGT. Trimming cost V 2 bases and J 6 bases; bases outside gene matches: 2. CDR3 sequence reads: CASSERTGGDGYTF. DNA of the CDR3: TGTGCCAGCAGTGAAAGGACAGGGGGCGATGGCTACACCTTC.

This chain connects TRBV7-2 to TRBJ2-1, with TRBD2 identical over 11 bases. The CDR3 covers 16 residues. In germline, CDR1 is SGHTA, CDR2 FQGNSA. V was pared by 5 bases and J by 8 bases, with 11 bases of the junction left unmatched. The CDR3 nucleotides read TGTGCCAGCAGCACACGACTAGCGGGGACGGGATATGAGCAGTTCTTC. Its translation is CASSTRLAGTGYEQFF.

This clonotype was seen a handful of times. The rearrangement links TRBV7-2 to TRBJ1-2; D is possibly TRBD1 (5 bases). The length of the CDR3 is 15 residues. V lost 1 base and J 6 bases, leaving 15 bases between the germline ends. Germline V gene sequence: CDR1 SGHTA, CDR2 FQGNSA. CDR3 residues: CASSLEARRGDGYTF. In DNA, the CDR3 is TGTGCCAGCAGCTTAGAGGCTCGACGGGGGGATGGCTACACCTTC. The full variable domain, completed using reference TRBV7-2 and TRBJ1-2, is GAGVSQSPSNKVTEKGKDVELRCDPISGHTALYWYRQSLGQGLEFLIYFQGNSAPDKSGLPSDRFSAERTGGSVSTLTIQRTQQEDSAVYLCASSLEARRGDGYTFGSGTRLTVV.

For the CDR3, the DNA is TGCAGCGCCAATAGCGGAGGGATCACAGATACGCAGTATTTT. Residues: CSANSGGITDTQYF. The gene calls are TRBV29-1 and TRBJ2-3, with D possibly being TRBD2 (6 bases). Between the trimmed V and J ends, which lost 7 bases and 2 bases, there was a span of 16 bases. Germline V gene data show CDR1 as SQVTM and CDR2 as ANQGSEA. This CDR3 spans 14 amino acids.

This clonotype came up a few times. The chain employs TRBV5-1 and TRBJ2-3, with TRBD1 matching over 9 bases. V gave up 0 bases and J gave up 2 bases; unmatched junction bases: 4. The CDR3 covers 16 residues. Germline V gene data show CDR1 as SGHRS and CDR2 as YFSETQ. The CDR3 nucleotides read TGCGCCAGCAGCTTGGCCGGGACAGGGTTCACAGATACGCAGTATTTT. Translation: CASSLAGTGFTDTQYF. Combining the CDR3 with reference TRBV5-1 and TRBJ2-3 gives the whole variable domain KAGVTQTPRYLIKTRGQQVTLSCSPISGHRSVSWYQQTPGQGLQFLFEYFSETQRNKGNFPGRFSGRQFSNSRSEMNVSTLELGDSALYLCASSLAGTGFTDTQYFGPGTRLTVL.

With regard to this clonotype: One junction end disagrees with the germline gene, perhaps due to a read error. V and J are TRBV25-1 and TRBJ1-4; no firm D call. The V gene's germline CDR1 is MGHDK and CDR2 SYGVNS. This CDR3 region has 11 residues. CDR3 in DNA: TGTGCCAGCAGTGAGCGGGAAACACTGTTTTTT. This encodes CASSERETLFF.

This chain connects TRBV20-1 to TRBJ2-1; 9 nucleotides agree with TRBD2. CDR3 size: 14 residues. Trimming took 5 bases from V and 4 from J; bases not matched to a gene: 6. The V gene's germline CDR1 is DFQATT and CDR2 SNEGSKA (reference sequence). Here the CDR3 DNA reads TGCAGTGCTGGGGGGCGGGGGGGATACAATGAGCAGTTCTTC. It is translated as CSAGGRGGYNEQFF.

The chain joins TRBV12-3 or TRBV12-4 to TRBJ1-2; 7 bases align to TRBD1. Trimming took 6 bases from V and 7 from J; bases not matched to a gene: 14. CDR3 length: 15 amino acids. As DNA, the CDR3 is TGTGCCAGCAGCTCCAGAGCCCCGACAGGGCGTGGCTACACCTTC. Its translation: CASSSRAPTGRGYTF.

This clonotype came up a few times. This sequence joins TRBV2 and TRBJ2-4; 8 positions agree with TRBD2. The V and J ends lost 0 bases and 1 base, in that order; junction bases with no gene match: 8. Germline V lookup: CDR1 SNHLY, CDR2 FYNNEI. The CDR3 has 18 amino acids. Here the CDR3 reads CASSEALLRGGAKNIQYF. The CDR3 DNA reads TGTGCCAGCAGTGAAGCGCTTCTCCGGGGGGGGGCCAAAAACATTCAGTACTTC.

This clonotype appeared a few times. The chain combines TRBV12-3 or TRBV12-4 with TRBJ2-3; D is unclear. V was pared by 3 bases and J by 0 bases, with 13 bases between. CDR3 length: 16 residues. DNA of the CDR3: TGTGCCAGCAGTTTCAAAATTTTCGGCAGCACAGATACGCAGTATTTT. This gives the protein CASSFKIFGSTDTQYF.

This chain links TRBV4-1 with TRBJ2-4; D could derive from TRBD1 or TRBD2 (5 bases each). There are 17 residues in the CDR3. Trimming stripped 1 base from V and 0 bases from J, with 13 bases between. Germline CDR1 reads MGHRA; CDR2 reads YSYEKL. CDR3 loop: CASSQVGAERAKNIQYF. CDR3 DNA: TGCGCCAGCAGCCAAGTCGGGGCGGAGCGAGCCAAAAACATTCAGTACTTC.

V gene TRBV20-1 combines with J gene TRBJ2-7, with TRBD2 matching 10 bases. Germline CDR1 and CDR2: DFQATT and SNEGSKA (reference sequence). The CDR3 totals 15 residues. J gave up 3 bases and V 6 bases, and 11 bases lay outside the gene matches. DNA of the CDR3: TGCAGTGCCCGAGGGACTAGCGAGGGGAACTACGAGCAGTACTTC. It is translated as CSARGTSEGNYEQYF.

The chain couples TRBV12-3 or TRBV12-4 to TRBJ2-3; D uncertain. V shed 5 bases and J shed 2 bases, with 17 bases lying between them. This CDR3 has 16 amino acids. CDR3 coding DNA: TGTGCCAGCAGTCTCCCACCGTTGACGATCACAGATACGCAGTATTTT. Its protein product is CASSLPPLTITDTQYF.

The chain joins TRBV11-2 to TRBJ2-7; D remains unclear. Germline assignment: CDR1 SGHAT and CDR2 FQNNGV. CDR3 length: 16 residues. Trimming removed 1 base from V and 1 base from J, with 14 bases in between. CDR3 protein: CASSLVTGISSYEQYF. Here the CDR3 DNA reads TGTGCCAGCAGCTTAGTGACTGGAATCAGTTCCTACGAGCAGTACTTC.

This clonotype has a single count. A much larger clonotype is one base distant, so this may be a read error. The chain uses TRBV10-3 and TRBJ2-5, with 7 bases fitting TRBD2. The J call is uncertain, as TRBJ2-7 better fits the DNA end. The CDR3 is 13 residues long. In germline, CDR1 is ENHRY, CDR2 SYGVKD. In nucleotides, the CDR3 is TGTGCCATCAGGTCGGGGGGAACCTACGAGCAGTACGTC. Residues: CAIRSGGTYEQYV.

The CDR3 sequence: CSARPGDRVRYEQYF. In DNA form, the CDR3 reads TGCAGTGCTAGACCGGGGGACAGGGTTCGGTACGAGCAGTACTTC. The rearrangement joins TRBV20-1 to TRBJ2-5; 9 bases map to TRBD1. The closer fit of TRBJ2-7 to the DNA end suggests the J call may be wrong. The CDR3 is 15 amino acids. The germline CDR1 and CDR2 sequences are DFQATT and SNEGSKA (reference sequence).

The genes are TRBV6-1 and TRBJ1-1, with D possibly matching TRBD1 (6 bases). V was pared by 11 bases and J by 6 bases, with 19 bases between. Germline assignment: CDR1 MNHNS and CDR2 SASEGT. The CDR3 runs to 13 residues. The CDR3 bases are TGTGCCGGGGGACACCCCAGTGTCGCTGAAGCTTTCTTT. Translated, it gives CAGGHPSVAEAFF.

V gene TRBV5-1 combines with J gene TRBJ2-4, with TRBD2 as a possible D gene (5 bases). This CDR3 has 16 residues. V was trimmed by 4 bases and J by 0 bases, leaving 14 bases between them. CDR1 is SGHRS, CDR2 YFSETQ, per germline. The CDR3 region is CASSPREILAKNIQYF. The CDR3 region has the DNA TGCGCCAGCAGCCCGAGGGAGATTTTAGCCAAAAACATTCAGTACTTC.

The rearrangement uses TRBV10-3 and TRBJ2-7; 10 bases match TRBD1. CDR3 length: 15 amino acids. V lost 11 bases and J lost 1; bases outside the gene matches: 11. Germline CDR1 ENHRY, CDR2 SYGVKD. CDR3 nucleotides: TGTGCCCCACGGGGAGGGACAGGGGTATCCTACGAGCAGTACTTC. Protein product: CAPRGGTGVSYEQYF.

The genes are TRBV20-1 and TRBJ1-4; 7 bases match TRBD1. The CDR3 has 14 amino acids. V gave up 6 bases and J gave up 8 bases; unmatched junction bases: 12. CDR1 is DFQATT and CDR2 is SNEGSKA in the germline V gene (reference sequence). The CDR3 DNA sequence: TGCAGTGCCTCAAAGACAGGGACGAGGGAAAAACTGTTTTTT. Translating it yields CSASKTGTREKLFF.